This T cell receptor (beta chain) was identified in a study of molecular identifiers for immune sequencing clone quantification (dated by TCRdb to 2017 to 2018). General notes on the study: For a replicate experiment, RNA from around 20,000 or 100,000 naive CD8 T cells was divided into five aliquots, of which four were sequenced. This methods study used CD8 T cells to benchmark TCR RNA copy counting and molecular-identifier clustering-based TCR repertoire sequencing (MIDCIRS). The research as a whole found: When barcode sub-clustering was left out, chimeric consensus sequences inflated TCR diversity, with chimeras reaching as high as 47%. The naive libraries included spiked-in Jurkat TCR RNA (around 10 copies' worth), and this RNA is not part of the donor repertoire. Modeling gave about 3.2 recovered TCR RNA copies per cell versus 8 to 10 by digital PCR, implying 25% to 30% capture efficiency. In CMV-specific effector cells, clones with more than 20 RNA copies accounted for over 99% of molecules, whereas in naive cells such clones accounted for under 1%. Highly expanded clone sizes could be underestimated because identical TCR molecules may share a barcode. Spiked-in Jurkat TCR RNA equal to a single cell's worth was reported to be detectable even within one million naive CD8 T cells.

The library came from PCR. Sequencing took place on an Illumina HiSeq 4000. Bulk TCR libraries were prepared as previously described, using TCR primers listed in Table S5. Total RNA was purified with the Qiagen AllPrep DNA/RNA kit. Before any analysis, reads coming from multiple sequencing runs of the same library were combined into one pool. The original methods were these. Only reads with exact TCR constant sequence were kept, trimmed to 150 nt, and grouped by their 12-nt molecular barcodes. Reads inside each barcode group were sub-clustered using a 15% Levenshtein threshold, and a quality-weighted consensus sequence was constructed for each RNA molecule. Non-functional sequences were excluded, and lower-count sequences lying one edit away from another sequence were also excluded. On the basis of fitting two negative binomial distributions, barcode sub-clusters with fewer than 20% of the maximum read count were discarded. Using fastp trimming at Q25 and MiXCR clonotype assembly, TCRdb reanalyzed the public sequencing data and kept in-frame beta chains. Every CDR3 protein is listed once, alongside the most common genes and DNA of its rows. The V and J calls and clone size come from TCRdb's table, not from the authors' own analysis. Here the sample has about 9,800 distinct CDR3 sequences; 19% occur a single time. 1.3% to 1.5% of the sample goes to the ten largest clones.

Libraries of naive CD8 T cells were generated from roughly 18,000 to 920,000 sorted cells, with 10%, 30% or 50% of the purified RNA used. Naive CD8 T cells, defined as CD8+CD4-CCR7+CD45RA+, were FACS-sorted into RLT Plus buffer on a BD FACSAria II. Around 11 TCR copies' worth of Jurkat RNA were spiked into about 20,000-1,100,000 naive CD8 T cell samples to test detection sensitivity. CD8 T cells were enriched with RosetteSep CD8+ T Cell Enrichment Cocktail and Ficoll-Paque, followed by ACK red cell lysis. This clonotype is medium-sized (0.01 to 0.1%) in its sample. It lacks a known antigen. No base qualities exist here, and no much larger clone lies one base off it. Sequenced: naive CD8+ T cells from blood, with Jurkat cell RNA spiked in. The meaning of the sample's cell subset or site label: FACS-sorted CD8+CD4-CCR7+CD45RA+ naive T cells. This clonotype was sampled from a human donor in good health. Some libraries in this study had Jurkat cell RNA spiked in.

The CDR3 region has the sequence CASSGTAGWTDTQYF. The DNA is TGTGCCAGTAGCGGTACGGCAGGGTGGACAGATACGCAGTATTTT. The chain is assembled from TRBV19 and TRBJ2-3; possibly the D gene is TRBD1, per 5 matching bases. Sequences LNHDA (CDR1) and SQIVND (CDR2) are obtained from the germline V gene (reference sequence). V and J are truncated by 6 bases and 3 bases respectively, leaving an intervening sequence of 16 bases. The CDR3 sequence holds 15 residues, the cysteine and phenylalanine included. Only the CDR3 part of the read is kept: 45 bases, read in frame from the first base.